These 16 T cell receptor beta chains were sequenced from one sample in a study of cytomegalovirus exposure and HLA in healthy donors. The PCR had 60 Vbeta and 13 Jbeta primers. Sequenced by immunoSEQ multiplex PCR; TCRdb stores in-frame clones only, minus some. The sample has approximately 53,000 clones, roughly 80% seen once. Sequencing was done on a sample of PBMCs. Every receptor here comes from a woman between 40 and 50 years old in good health and CMV-seropositive.

The rearrangement links TRBV21-1 to TRBJ1-5. TRBV21-1 is a known pseudogene. The CDR3 runs 12 residues. In DNA form, the CDR3 reads TGTGCCAGCAACGCGAAGAGTCAGCCCCAGCATTTT. Translated, it gives CASNAKSQPQHF.

This clone was seen a few times. The chain joins TRBV5-5 to TRBJ2-7, with D hard to call. The V gene's germline CDR1 is SGHKS and CDR2 YYEKEE (reference sequence). Trimming cost V 2 bases and J 3 bases, with 12 bases left between them. The CDR3 is 14 residues long. The CDR3 is CASSFRQKDYEQYF. The CDR3 region has the DNA TGTGCCAGCAGCTTCCGACAAAAAGACTACGAGCAGTACTTC.

V gene TRBV4-1 combines with J gene TRBJ2-7; 11 positions agree with TRBD1. Germline assignment: CDR1 MGHRA and CDR2 YSYEKL. V was clipped by 0 bases and J by 5 bases; unmatched bases: 12. The CDR3 extends over 18 amino acids. Written as DNA, the CDR3 is TGCGCCAGCAGCCAAGAAGGTGCGGGACAGGGGGTGCAGGACGAGCAGTACTTC. Protein: CASSQEGAGQGVQDEQYF.

The chain recombines TRBV30 with TRBJ1-1, with 10 bases lining up with TRBD1. Germline lookup yields CDR1 GTSNPN and CDR2 SVGIG (reference sequence). This CDR3 is built from 16 residues. V shed 5 bases, J shed 0 bases, and the junction held 9 bases outside the gene matches. The CDR3 sequence is CAWGPPGQGLNTEAFF. In DNA form, the CDR3 reads TGTGCCTGGGGACCTCCGGGACAGGGGTTGAACACTGAAGCTTTCTTT. Complete variable domain (other parts from reference TRBV30 and TRBJ1-1): SQTIHQWPATLVQPVGSPLSLECTVEGTSNPNLYWYRQAAGRGLQLLFYSVGIGQISSEVPQNLSASRPQDRQFILSSKKLLLSDSGFYLCAWGPPGQGLNTEAFFGQGTRLTVV.

The chain employs TRBV10-3 and TRBJ1-1; a weak D match, TRBD1 (5 bases). The germline CDR1 and CDR2 sequences are ENHRY and SYGVKD. Trimming stripped 5 bases from V and 7 bases from J, with 11 bases between. This CDR3 has 12 amino acids. CDR3 sequence (DNA): TGTGCCATCAGTACGGCGACAGTTGAAGCTTTCTTT. Amino acid sequence: CAISTATVEAFF.

V is TRBV5-1 and J is TRBJ1-2; TRBD1 might be the D (6 bases). This CDR3 has 13 residues. CDR1 and CDR2 from the germline V gene are SGHRS and YFSETQ. The ends were cut back, 5 bases at V and 7 bases at J, with 15 bases in the middle. In DNA form, the CDR3 reads TGCGCCAGCAGTATGGGGGCCTGGACTGGCTACACCTTC. It specifies CASSMGAWTGYTF.

The V call is TRBV15, the J call TRBJ1-3; D is unresolved. Trimming cost V 11 bases and J 8 bases, with 22 bases left between them. CDR3 length: 14 residues. Germline loops: CDR1 LNHNV, CDR2 YYDKDF (reference sequence). This CDR3 reads CAANEGTISDTIYF. DNA for the CDR3: TGTGCCGCAAATGAGGGTACTATATCGGACACCATATATTTT. Using reference TRBV15 and TRBJ1-3 for the parts outside the CDR3, the full variable domain is DAMVIQNPRYQVTQFGKPVTLSCSQTLNHNVMYWYQQKSSQAPKLLFHYYDKDFNNEADTPDNFQSRRPNTSFCFLDIRSPGLGDTAMYLCAANEGTISDTIYFGEGSWLTVV.

The chain joins TRBV6-1 to TRBJ1-5, with 8 positions matching TRBD1. Germline-derived CDR1 and CDR2 are MNHNS and SASEGT. The J segment lost 6 bases and the V segment lost 2 bases, leaving 15 bases of the junction unmatched. The CDR3 has 18 amino acids. The CDR3 DNA reads TGTGCCAGCAGTGAATATCCTGGACAGGGAGGACTTGGTCAGCCCCAGCATTTT. Translated: CASSEYPGQGGLGQPQHF.

This clone was counted once. The genes are TRBV20-1 and TRBJ2-3; D is unresolved. Germline V gives CDR1 DFQATT, CDR2 SNEGSKA (reference sequence). With 2 bases removed from V and 6 bases from J, the gap between germline ends came to 6 bases. This CDR3 is 11 amino acids long. CDR3 in DNA: TGCAGTGCTAGATTTCCGGATACGCAGTATTTT. Translation: CSARFPDTQYF.

A few counts support this clone. The rearrangement uses TRBV7-2 and TRBJ1-5; 9 bases match TRBD1. Unmatched junction bases numbered 5, after V lost 4 bases and J lost 4 bases. CDR3 size: 15 residues. Germline V lookup: CDR1 SGHTA, CDR2 FQGNSA. This CDR3 is CASSSAGTGNQPQHF. The CDR3 DNA follows: TGTGCCAGCAGCTCCGCTGGGACAGGGAATCAGCCCCAGCATTTT.

The chain has TRBV27 and TRBJ1-2; 8 nucleotides align to TRBD1. This CDR3 is 13 amino acids long. From germline, CDR1 is MNHEY and CDR2 SMNVEV (reference sequence). V trimming: 2 bases; J trimming: 13 bases; junction bases outside the gene matches: 9. In DNA, the CDR3 is TGTGCCAGCAGTTTAAACAGGGGGGTGGAGGGCACCTTC. This encodes CASSLNRGVEGTF.

The chain combines TRBV10-2 with TRBJ2-7, with D unresolved. Germline V gene data show CDR1 as WSHSY and CDR2 as SAAADI. The length of the CDR3 is 14 residues. Trimming left V 4 bases short and J 2 bases short, with 12 bases between. The CDR3 DNA reads as TGCGCCAGCAGTGGGAGTCTAGGAGCCTACGAGCAGTACTTC. Translation: CASSGSLGAYEQYF.

The V gene is TRBV9, the J gene TRBJ2-2, with 7 nucleotides matching TRBD1. Germline lookup yields CDR1 SGDLS and CDR2 YYNGEE. The CDR3 spans 14 residues. Germline trimming cut 5 bases from V and 2 bases from J; bases unmatched to any gene: 3. CDR3 protein: CASRRDSNTGELFF. In nucleotides, the CDR3 is TGTGCCAGCAGGAGGGACAGCAACACCGGGGAGCTGTTTTTT.

The J gene is TRBJ1-5, the V gene TRBV2; possibly TRBD1 for D (5 bases). The CDR3 is 15 residues long. Deletions cut 2 bases from V and 7 bases from J, with 15 bases between. In germline, CDR1 is SNHLY, CDR2 FYNNEI. The chain's CDR3 is CASSESREGWQPQHF. Written as DNA, the CDR3 is TGTGCCAGCAGTGAATCCAGGGAGGGATGGCAGCCCCAGCATTTT.

The V gene is TRBV19, the J gene TRBJ1-2; no clear D gene. The CDR3 loop spans 13 amino acids. The V gene's germline CDR1 is LNHDA and CDR2 SQIVND (reference sequence). Trimming took off 2 bases at V and 6 bases at J, with 10 bases between the two ends. CDR3 nucleotides: TGTGCCAGTAGTATAATCCTGAGGGATGGCTACACCTTC. Translating it yields CASSIILRDGYTF.

The CDR3 coding sequence is TGTGCCAGCAACACCCCTGGGACTGGCAATCAGCCCCAGCATTTT. It is translated as CASNTPGTGNQPQHF. The chain links TRBV2 to TRBJ1-5, with TRBD1 as a possible D gene (5 bases). V was shortened by 7 bases and J by 2 bases, with 15 bases between the two germline ends. Germline assignment: CDR1 SNHLY and CDR2 FYNNEI. The CDR3 extends over 15 amino acids.